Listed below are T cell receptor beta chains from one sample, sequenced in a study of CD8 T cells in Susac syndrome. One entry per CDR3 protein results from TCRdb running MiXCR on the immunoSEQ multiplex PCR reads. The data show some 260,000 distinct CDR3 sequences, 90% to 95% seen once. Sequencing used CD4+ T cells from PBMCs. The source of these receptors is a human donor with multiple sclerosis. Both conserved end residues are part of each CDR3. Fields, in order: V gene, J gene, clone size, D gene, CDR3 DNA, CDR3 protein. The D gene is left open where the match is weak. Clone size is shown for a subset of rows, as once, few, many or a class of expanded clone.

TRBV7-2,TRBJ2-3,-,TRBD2,TGTGCCAGCAGCCAACTAGCGGGAGTTGCAAGAGATACGCAGTATTTT,CASSQLAGVARDTQYF
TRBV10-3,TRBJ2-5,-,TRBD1,TGTGCCATCAGCCCGGGACAGGGAACCGAGACCCAGTACTTC,CAISPGQGTETQYF
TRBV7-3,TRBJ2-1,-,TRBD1,TGTGCCAGCAGCTTACGGGGTTCAGGGACAGGGGAGCAGTTCTTC,CASSLRGSGTGEQFF
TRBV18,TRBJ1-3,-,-,TGTGCCAGCTCACCCTTTCGGGACAATACTGGAAACACCATATATTTT,CASSPFRDNTGNTIYF
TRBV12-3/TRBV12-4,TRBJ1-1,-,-,TGTGCCAGCAGTTTTGAGTTGGACACTGAAGCTTTCTTT,CASSFELDTEAFF
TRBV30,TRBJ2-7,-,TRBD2,TGTGCCTGGAGCCCCCGGGGGGAAGAGCAGTACTTC,CAWSPRGEEQYF
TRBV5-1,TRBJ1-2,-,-,TGCGCCAGCAGCGGGAGACAGGCAGCGTCACAAACCCTCTATGGCTACACCTTC,CASSGRQAASQTLYGYTF
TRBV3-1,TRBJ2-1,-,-,TGTGCCAGCAGCCAAGGGGACGCCCCCCGGAATGAGCAGTTCTTC,CASSQGDAPRNEQFF
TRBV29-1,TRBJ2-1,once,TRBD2,TGCAGCCTCCGCCGCGGGGGGGTAAACAATGAGCAGTTCTTC,CSLRRGGVNNEQFF
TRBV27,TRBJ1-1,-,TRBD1,TGTGCCAGCATACAGGGGTTTGGGAACACTGAAGCTTTCTTT,CASIQGFGNTEAFF
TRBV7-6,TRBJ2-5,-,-,TGTGCCAGCAGCCGATGGGGGGAGACCCAGTACTTC,CASSRWGETQYF
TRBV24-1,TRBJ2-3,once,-,TGTGCCACCAGTGATTTTCGCAGGGGCACAGATACGCAGTATTTT,CATSDFRRGTDTQYF
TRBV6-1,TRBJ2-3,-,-,TGTGCCAGCAGTGAACTCAACTTCCGAGTGGCAGATACGCAGTATTTT,CASSELNFRVADTQYF
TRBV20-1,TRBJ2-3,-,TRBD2,TGCAGTGCTCGGATAGCGGGGGGGCGTGGAGATACGCAGTATTTT,CSARIAGGRGDTQYF
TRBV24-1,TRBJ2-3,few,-,TGTGCCACCAGTGATTTTGGGACTGCTAGCACAGATACGCAGTATTTT,CATSDFGTASTDTQYF
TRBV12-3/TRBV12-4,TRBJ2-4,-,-,TGTGCCAGCAGTTTAGCTCTCCGGGGACACATTCAGTACTTC,CASSLALRGHIQYF
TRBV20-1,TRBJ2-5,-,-,TGCAGTGCTAGAGATCGAAGGGGGACGACCGTCCAGTACTTC,CSARDRRGTTVQYF
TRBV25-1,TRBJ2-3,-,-,TGTGCCAGCATGGGGGTCGGGGCAGATACGCAGTATTTT,CASMGVGADTQYF
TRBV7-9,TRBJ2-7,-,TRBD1,TGTGCCAGCAGCCGGACAGGGAACCTCGACGAGCAGTACTTC,CASSRTGNLDEQYF
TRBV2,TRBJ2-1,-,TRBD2,TGTGCCAGCAGCGCCGGGACTAGCGGGAACAATGAGCAGTTCTTC,CASSAGTSGNNEQFF
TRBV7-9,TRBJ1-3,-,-,TGTGCCAGCAGCTTAGCCCCTGATGGAAACACCATATATTTT,CASSLAPDGNTIYF
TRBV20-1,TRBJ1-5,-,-,TGCAGTGCGGTAAGCGGCAATCAGCCCCAGCATTTT,CSAVSGNQPQHF
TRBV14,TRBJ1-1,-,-,TGTGCCAGCAGCCAACAATTGAGGAACACTGAAGCTTTCTTT,CASSQQLRNTEAFF
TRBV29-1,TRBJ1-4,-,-,TGCAGCGTGCCCCCGTCCGGAGGTAATGAAAAACTGTTTTTT,CSVPPSGGNEKLFF
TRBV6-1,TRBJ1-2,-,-,TGTGCCAGCAGTGAATCCGGCGACTTCTATGGCTACACCTTC,CASSESGDFYGYTF
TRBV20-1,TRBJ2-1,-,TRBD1,TGCAGTGCCCCTCTGGAACAGGGGGCCTACAATGAGCAGTTCTTC,CSAPLEQGAYNEQFF
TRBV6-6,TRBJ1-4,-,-,TGTGCCAGCAGCCAGTATGGGGGTGAAAAACTGTTTTTT,CASSQYGGEKLFF
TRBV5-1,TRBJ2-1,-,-,TGCGCCAGCAGCTTGGGAGATCGGGGTGCAAATGAGCAGTTCTTC,CASSLGDRGANEQFF
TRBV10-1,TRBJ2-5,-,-,TGCGCCAGCAGTGAGTCGATTAGGGCGACCCAGTACTTC,CASSESIRATQYF
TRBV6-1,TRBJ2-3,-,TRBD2,TGTGCCAGCAGGGCGGGAGGCGCCCCGTACACAGATACGCAGTATTTT,CASRAGGAPYTDTQYF
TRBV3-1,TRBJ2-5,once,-,TGTGCCAGCAGCCATACATTTAGTGAGGGAGAGACCCAGTACTTC,CASSHTFSEGETQYF
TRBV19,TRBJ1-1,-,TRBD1,TGTGCCAGTAGTATAGGAGCCCGACAGGGGAAAAACACTGAAGCTTTCTTT,CASSIGARQGKNTEAFF
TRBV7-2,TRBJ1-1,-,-,TGTGCCAGCAGCTTGCAAAATTGGGGGGCGAATACTGAAGCTTTCTTT,CASSLQNWGANTEAFF
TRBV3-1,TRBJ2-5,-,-,TGTGCCTCCCATCGGCAGGCCCAAGAGACCCAGTACTTC,CASHRQAQETQYF
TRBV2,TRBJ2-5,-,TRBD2,TGTGCCAGCAGTGAAAGGATCGGCGGCTGGGAGGGCCGGACGGAGACCCAGTACTTC,CASSERIGGWEGRTETQYF
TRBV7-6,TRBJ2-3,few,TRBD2,TGTGCCAGCAGCGACCCTAGCGGGTTAACAGATACGCAGTATTTT,CASSDPSGLTDTQYF
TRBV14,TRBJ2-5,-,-,TGTGCCAGCAGCCAGAACACGTACCAAGAGACCCAGTACTTC,CASSQNTYQETQYF
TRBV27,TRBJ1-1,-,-,TGTGCCAGCAGTTTAACGCCAAGGACGGGGACTGAAGCTTTCTTT,CASSLTPRTGTEAFF